This passage covers 6 T cell receptor beta chains from one sample sequenced in a study of identical twins. TCRdb reprocessed the 5' RACE reads with MiXCR, giving one entry per CDR3 protein. The table lists around 570,000 distinct CDR3 sequences, nearly 10% of them singletons. The same sample was also studied in work on yellow fever vaccine responses in identical twins.

Sequencing used PBMCs. The source is a woman between 18 and 29 years old in good health.

The V gene is TRBV10-1, the J gene TRBJ2-7; TRBD1 is a possible D gene (6 bases). The CDR3 runs to 13 residues. V was clipped by 1 base and J by 8 bases, with 12 bases between them. The germline V gene has CDR1 WNHNN and CDR2 SYGVQD (reference sequence). CDR3 sequence: CASSELLQGQQYF. CDR3 DNA sequence: TGCGCCAGCAGTGAGTTGTTACAGGGTCAGCAGTACTTC.

This clonotype came up a few times. J is TRBJ2-3 and V is TRBV19, with TRBD2 matching over 7 bases. Germline V gene lookup returns CDR1 LNHDA and CDR2 SQIVND (reference sequence). The CDR3 is made up of 16 amino acids. The V segment lost 1 base and the J segment 2 bases; nucleotides outside the gene matches: 6. CDR3 sequence (DNA): TGTGCCAGTAGTATAGTGCCTAGCGGTACCACAGATACGCAGTATTTT. This sequence encodes CASSIVPSGTTDTQYF. Full variable domain (remainder filled in from reference TRBV19 and TRBJ2-3): DGGITQSPKYLFRKEGQNVTLSCEQNLNHDAMYWYRQDPGQGLRLIYYSQIVNDFQKGDIAEGYSVSREKKESFPLTVTSAQKNPTAFYLCASSIVPSGTTDTQYFGPGTRLTVL.

This clonotype has more than one count but fewer than ten. The chain couples TRBV6-2 or TRBV6-3 to TRBJ1-5, with D perhaps TRBD1 (5 bases). The V end was cut by 4 bases, the J end by 1 base, with 8 bases between. This CDR3 has 14 residues. Germline V lookup: CDR1 MNHEY, CDR2 SVGEGT. The CDR3 DNA is TGTGCCAGCAGTTCGGGGGTAAGCAATCAGCCCCAGCATTTT. The encoded protein is CASSSGVSNQPQHF.

This clonotype was seen repeatedly, ten times or more. The chain is built from TRBV12-3 or TRBV12-4 and TRBJ2-7; 7 nucleotides line up with TRBD1. The V and J ends lost 5 bases and 0 bases, in that order; junction bases with no gene match: 7. This CDR3 contains 15 residues. The CDR3 nucleotides are TGTGCCAGCAGTCGGGACAGCCGAAGCTCCTACGAGCAGTACTTC. Its protein is CASSRDSRSSYEQYF.

This clonotype was seen many times. The rearrangement links TRBV6-2 or TRBV6-3 to TRBJ2-3, with 8 bases identical to TRBD2. Germline CDR1 reads MNHEY; CDR2 reads SVGEGT. Trimming cost V 2 bases and J 3 bases; bases outside gene matches: 1. This CDR3 has 14 residues. Written as DNA, the CDR3 is TGTGCCAGCAGTTACGGCGGGAGGACAGATACGCAGTATTTT. Translation gives CASSYGGRTDTQYF.

This clonotype was recorded a few times. The V call is TRBV12-3 or TRBV12-4, the J call TRBJ1-5, with D unclear. This CDR3 spans 16 amino acids. V was shortened by 6 bases and J by 3 bases, with 18 bases between the two germline ends. In DNA form, the CDR3 reads TGTGCCAGCAGCTTTCGATCCACCGGCTACAATCAGCCCCAGCATTTT. This gives the protein CASSFRSTGYNQPQHF.